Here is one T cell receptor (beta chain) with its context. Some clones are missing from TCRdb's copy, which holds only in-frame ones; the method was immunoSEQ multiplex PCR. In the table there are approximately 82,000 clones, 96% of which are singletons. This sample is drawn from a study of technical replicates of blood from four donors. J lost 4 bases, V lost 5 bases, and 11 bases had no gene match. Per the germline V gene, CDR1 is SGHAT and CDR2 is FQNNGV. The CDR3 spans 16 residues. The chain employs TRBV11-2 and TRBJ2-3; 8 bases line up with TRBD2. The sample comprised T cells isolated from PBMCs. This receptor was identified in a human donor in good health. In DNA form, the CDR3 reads TGTGCCAGCAGCCTATCCAGCGGGAGTATCCCAGATACGCAGTATTTT. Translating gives CASSLSSGSIPDTQYF. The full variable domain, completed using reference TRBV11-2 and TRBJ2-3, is EAGVAQSPRYKIIEKRQSVAFWCNPISGHATLYWYQQILGQGPKLLIQFQNNGVVDDSQLPKDRFSAERLKGVDSTLKIQPAKLEDSAVYLCASSLSSGSIPDTQYFGPGTRLTVL.